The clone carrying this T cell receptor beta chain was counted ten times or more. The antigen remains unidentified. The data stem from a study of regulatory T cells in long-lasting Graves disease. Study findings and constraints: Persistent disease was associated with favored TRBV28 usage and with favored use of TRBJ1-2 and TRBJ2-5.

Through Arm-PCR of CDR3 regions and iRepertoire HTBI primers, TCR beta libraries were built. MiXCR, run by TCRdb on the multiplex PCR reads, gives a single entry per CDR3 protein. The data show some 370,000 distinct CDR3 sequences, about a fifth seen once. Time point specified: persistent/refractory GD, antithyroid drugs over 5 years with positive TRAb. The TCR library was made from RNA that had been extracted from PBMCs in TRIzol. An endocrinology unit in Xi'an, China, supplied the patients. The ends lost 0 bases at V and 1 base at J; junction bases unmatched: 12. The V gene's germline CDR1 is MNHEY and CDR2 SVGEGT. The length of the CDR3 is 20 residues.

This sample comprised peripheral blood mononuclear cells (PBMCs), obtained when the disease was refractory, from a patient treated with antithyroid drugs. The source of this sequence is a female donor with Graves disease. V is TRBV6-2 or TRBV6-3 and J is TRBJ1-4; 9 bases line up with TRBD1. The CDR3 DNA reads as TGTGCCAGCAGTTACTCGCGAGAGAGGGACAGGGCGGTAACTAATGAAAAACTGTTTTTT. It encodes CASSYSRERDRAVTNEKLFF.